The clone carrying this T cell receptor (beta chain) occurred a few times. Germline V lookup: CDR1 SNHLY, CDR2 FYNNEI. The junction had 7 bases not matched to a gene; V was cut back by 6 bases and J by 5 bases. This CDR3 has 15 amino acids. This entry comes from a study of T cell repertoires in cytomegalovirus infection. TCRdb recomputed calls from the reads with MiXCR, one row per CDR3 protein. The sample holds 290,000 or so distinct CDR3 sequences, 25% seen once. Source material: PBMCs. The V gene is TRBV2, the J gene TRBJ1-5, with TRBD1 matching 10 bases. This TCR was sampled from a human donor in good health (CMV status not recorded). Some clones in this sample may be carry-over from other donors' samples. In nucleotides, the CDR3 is TGTGCCAGCAGGCAGACAGGGGGCATGGATCAGCCCCAGCATTTT. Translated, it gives CASRQTGGMDQPQHF.